This T cell receptor beta chain was recovered during a study of beta chain features in type 1 diabetes. Points from the study as a whole: Shorter templates might be favored by PCR, and equally so in patients and in controls.

Every donor provided one heparinised blood draw, which averaged about 116 mL. This clone was seen once. Its antigen is still unknown. Reverse transcribing all isolated RNA meant expressed TCRB transcripts were sequenced. The table came from immunoSEQ multiplex PCR; TCRdb's copy has only in-frame clones and leaves some out. The repertoire has 400,000 to 450,000 clones, approximately 15% of them found once; the top ten carry roughly 0.033%. The source of this sequence is a man aged 25 to 40 in good health. Sequenced: naive CD4+ T cells from blood.

CDR3 sequence: CASSSTSRETQYF. In nucleotides, the CDR3 is TGTGCCAGCAGCTCGACTAGCAGGGAGACCCAGTACTTC. The chain couples TRBV7-8 to TRBJ2-5; 7 bases map to TRBD2. V shed 4 bases, J shed 5 bases, and the junction held 4 bases outside the gene matches. Germline lookup yields CDR1 SGHVS and CDR2 FQNEAQ. The CDR3 consists of 13 residues.